The present entry profiles one TCR beta chain with its context. Its antigen is as yet unknown. This entry is derived from a study of T cell responses to AZD1222 COVID-19 vaccine. Findings and caveats of the study: No day 14 peak samples; only post-peak repertoires were characterized. A mostly white British donor set with more females was recruited, and clonal diversity was possibly underestimated.

CDR3 length equals 18 residues. Trimming stripped 2 bases from V and 1 base from J, with 20 bases between. Looked up from germline, CDR1 is SGHRS and CDR2 is YFSETQ. Clones were read by immunoSEQ multiplex PCR, and TCRdb kept only the in-frame ones, dropping some. The profile shows over 130,000 clones, around 91% of them singletons. This clonotype was obtained from an adult in good health. The V and J genes are TRBV5-1 and TRBJ2-3; the D gene is possibly TRBD2 (6 bases). The material was peripheral blood, obtained on day 0 of AZD1222 vaccination. This chain's CDR3 is CASSFLGGKPLGTDTQYF. The DNA of the CDR3 is TGCGCCAGCAGCTTTTTGGGCGGGAAACCTCTGGGCACAGATACGCAGTATTTT. The whole variable domain, remainder taken from reference TRBV5-1 and TRBJ2-3, is KAGVTQTPRYLIKTRGQQVTLSCSPISGHRSVSWYQQTPGQGLQFLFEYFSETQRNKGNFPGRFSGRQFSNSRSEMNVSTLELGDSALYLCASSFLGGKPLGTDTQYFGPGTRLTVL.